The clone carrying this T cell receptor (beta chain) has only one observation. The method was immunoSEQ multiplex PCR; TCRdb's version includes in-frame clones alone and lacks a portion of them. This sample has approximately 77,000 clones; under 95% occur once, and the top ten carry about 0.4%. Trimming removed 3 bases from V and 2 bases from J; junction bases left unmatched: 6. The germline V gene has CDR1 SNHLY and CDR2 FYNNEI. The length of the CDR3 is 16 residues. This record comes from a study of technical replicates of blood from a few donors. This sequence was found in a human donor in good health. Specimen: T cells isolated from PBMCs. V is TRBV2 and J is TRBJ2-5, with TRBD2 identical over 10 bases. The CDR3 region has the DNA TGTGCCAGCAGTGATATAGCGGGAGGTCTACAAGAGACCCAGTACTTC. Its protein is CASSDIAGGLQETQYF.